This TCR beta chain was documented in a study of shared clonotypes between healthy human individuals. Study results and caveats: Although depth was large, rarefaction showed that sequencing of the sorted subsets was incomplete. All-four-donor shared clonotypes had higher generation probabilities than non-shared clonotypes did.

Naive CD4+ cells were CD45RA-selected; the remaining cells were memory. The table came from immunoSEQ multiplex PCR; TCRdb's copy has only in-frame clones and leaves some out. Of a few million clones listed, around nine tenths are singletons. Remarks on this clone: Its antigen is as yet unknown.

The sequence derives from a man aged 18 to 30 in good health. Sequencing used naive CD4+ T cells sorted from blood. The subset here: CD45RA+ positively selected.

CDR3 region: CASSFITENTEAFF. The DNA of the CDR3 is TGTGCCAGCAGCTTCATAACGGAGAACACTGAAGCTTTCTTT. This chain joins TRBV7-8 and TRBJ1-1, with D uncertain. Germline V lookup: CDR1 SGHVS, CDR2 FQNEAQ. V was clipped by 3 bases and J by 1 base, with 9 bases between them. This CDR3 region has 14 residues.